This T cell receptor beta chain was recorded in a study of regulatory T cells in long-lasting Graves disease. V gave up 8 bases and J gave up 5 bases, with 18 bases separating them. Germline V gene sequence: CDR1 ENHRY, CDR2 SYGVKD. CDR3 size: 15 residues. Time point noted: persistent/refractory GD, antithyroid drugs over 5 years with positive TRAb. Making the TCR library involved RNA that had been extracted from PBMCs. Combining iRepertoire HTBI primers with Arm-PCR of CDR3 regions, the authors built TCR beta libraries. Using its own MiXCR run on the multiplex PCR reads, TCRdb lists one record per CDR3 protein. The table includes under 500,000 distinct CDR3 sequences, about 20% detected once. A few counts support this clonotype. Its target is unknown. The study, taken as a whole, reports: TCR diversity in persistent Graves' patients was below that of newly diagnosed ones. Relative to new patients (roughly 970), persistent patients exhibited greater sharing of public clonotypes (2,741).

Here the sequenced sample was peripheral blood mononuclear cells (PBMCs), taken when the disease was refractory, from a patient treated with antithyroid drugs. The chain carries TRBV10-3 and TRBJ2-2, with a possible D match to TRBD2 (6 bases). This sequence was found in a female donor with Graves disease. CDR3 nucleotide sequence: TGTGCCATCGGACGGGAGCCCGGGGGTACCGGGGAGCTGTTTTTT. It codes for CAIGREPGGTGELFF.